This T cell receptor (beta chain) was retrieved from a study of tumor-infiltrating lymphocytes in primary liver carcinoma. In the study overall: Subjects presented with primary liver carcinoma managed by surgical resection.

Starting material of roughly 550 ng total RNA yielded TCR beta cDNA via a constant-region primer. Construction of TCR beta libraries relied on three successive nested multiplex PCR rounds employing slightly modified ARM-PCR. For about 11 cycles apiece, the opening two PCR rounds ran with TRBV1-TRBV30 forward primers and a C-beta reverse primer. From the multiplex PCR reads, TCRdb called clonotypes with MiXCR, one entry per CDR3 protein. Of 300,000 to 350,000 distinct CDR3 sequences listed, less than 65% are singletons. The junction had 7 bases not matched to a gene; V was cut back by 1 base and J by 2 bases. Germline CDR1 and CDR2: MGHRA and YSYEKL. This CDR3 is built from 17 residues. Blood RNA was derived from unsorted whole blood, and germline DNA was extracted too.

The clonotype was recovered from a man aged 40-49 years with primary liver carcinoma and hepatitis B virus infection. The rearrangement uses TRBV4-1 and TRBJ2-5; TRBD1 agrees at 10 bases. Source material: peripheral blood. CDR3 bases: TGCGCCAGCAGCCAAGGGGACAGGGGCCTAAATCAAGAGACCCAGTACTTC. Protein sequence: CASSQGDRGLNQETQYF.